This TCR beta chain was sequenced in a study of shared clonotypes between healthy human individuals. Study-level results: Among donors, the sharing of clonotypes was expected to be influenced by sequencing depth.

TCRdb's copy holds only in-frame clones and misses some; the assay was immunoSEQ multiplex PCR. Here the sample spans under 1,900,000 clones, just under 99% being singletons. The length of the CDR3 is 16 residues. Germline V gene lookup returns CDR1 MGHDK and CDR2 SYGVNS. V was pared by 3 bases and J by 5 bases, with 11 bases of the junction left unmatched. On this clone itself: The antigen remains unidentified.

What was sequenced was naive CD4+ T cells sorted from blood. Subset indicated: CD45RA+ positively selected. The chain links TRBV25-1 to TRBJ1-2; 8 nucleotides agree with TRBD1. The receptor was derived from a young man in good health. CDR3 residues: CASSDPGTGGVYGYTF. The CDR3 DNA reads TGTGCCAGCAGTGATCCCGGGACAGGTGGGGTTTATGGCTACACCTTC.